This T cell receptor (beta chain) emerged from a study of blood T cell repertoires in COVID-19. The CDR3 is 15 amino acids. Germline V CDR1 and CDR2: LGHNA, YSLEER. Trimming took off 0 bases at V and 3 bases at J, with 12 bases between the two ends. How the authors handled the data: How many nucleated cells were present was estimated from reference gene primer amplification. Generated by immunoSEQ multiplex PCR, the TCRdb table keeps only in-frame clones and is missing some. V and J calls and clone size are as listed in that table; D and trimming were resolved from the DNA. The sample contains approximately 250,000 clones, almost 85% of which appear only once.

The rearrangement joins TRBV4-3 to TRBJ2-7; D not certain. The source material was peripheral blood. The receptor comes from a man between 45 and 60 years old with COVID-19, enrolled during active disease. The CDR3 DNA is TGCGCCAGCAGCCAAGATCGAAGCGAAATCTACGAGCAGTACTTC. It encodes CASSQDRSEIYEQYF.